The 10 T cell receptor beta chains below were found in one sample sequenced in a study of T-cell memory formation after mild COVID-19. A single record per CDR3 protein comes from TCRdb applying MiXCR to the 5' RACE reads. The sample has about 560,000 distinct CDR3 sequences, about a fifth seen once; the top ten hold about 8.7%. What was sequenced was PBMCs or a T cell subset sorted from them (not recorded which). The source is an adult woman who had mild COVID-19 (a few samples of this study predate the infection). Cell type and time point are not known.

This chain uses TRBV19 with TRBJ1-5; the match to TRBD1 covers 8 bases. Germline-derived CDR1 and CDR2 are LNHDA and SQIVND (reference sequence). V shed 7 bases, J shed 6 bases, and the junction held 8 bases outside the gene matches. The CDR3 is 14 residues long. The CDR3 DNA is TGTGCCAGTACCACAACAGGGGGGTTTCAGCCCCAGCATTTT. The encoded protein is CASTTTGGFQPQHF.

This chain links TRBV12-3 or TRBV12-4 with TRBJ2-7; the match to TRBD1 covers 7 bases. Trimming took 6 bases from V and 0 from J; bases not matched to a gene: 5. This CDR3 contains 14 residues. The DNA for the CDR3 is TGTGCCAGCAGCAAGACAGGGCGCTCCTACGAGCAGTACTTC. Protein: CASSKTGRSYEQYF.

DNA of the CDR3: TGTGCCATCAGTGTGGGAGACGCCACCTACGAGCAGTACTTC. Translated: CAISVGDATYEQYF. The chain couples TRBV10-3 to TRBJ2-7; D is possibly TRBD2 (5 bases). Per the germline V gene, CDR1 is ENHRY and CDR2 is SYGVKD. V lost 4 bases and J 2 bases, leaving 12 bases between the germline ends. This CDR3 spans 14 amino acids.

The chain employs TRBV30 and TRBJ2-3; either TRBD1 or TRBD2 may fit D (8 bases each). The CDR3 totals 19 residues. V was cut by 0 bases and J by 1 base, with 23 bases left in between. Germline CDR1 GTSNPN, CDR2 SVGIG (reference sequence). The CDR3: CAWSVRQGLSGRRTDTQYF. The DNA of the CDR3 is TGTGCCTGGAGTGTACGACAGGGGCTGAGCGGGAGACGCACAGATACGCAGTATTTT.

CDR3 DNA: TGTGCCACCAGTGCGTGGAGTAGCGCCGATGAGCAGTTCTTC. Its translation: CATSAWSSADEQFF. The chain recombines TRBV24-1 with TRBJ2-1; TRBD2 might be the D (5 bases). Germline CDR1 and CDR2: KGHDR and SFDVKD. V lost 5 bases and J lost 8, with 15 bases in between. CDR3 length equals 14 residues.

V gene TRBV4-1 combines with J gene TRBJ1-1; 7 bases are a match to TRBD1. CDR1 is MGHRA and CDR2 is YSYEKL in the germline V gene. CDR3 size: 15 residues. The V segment lost 4 bases and the J segment 3 bases; nucleotides outside the gene matches: 8. The CDR3 coding sequence is TGCGCCAGCAGCCTCTACAGGGGTGAGCACACTGAAGCTTTCTTT. Translation: CASSLYRGEHTEAFF.

The chain couples TRBV27 to TRBJ2-7, with D possibly being TRBD1 (6 bases). CDR3 length: 13 amino acids. V lost 5 bases and J 2 bases, leaving 10 bases between the germline ends. Germline values: CDR1 MNHEY, CDR2 SMNVEV (reference sequence). CDR3 in DNA: TGTGCCAGCAGTGGAGGACAGCCCTACGAGCAGTACTTC. This sequence encodes CASSGGQPYEQYF.

This clonotype was seen ten or more times. The rearrangement links TRBV19 to TRBJ1-5; D uncertain. CDR3 length equals 11 residues. Germline V gives CDR1 LNHDA, CDR2 SQIVND (reference sequence). The V gene lost 11 bases and the J gene lost 6 bases, with 11 bases spanning the gap. CDR3 region: CASGWGQPQHF. In DNA, the CDR3 is TGTGCCTCCGGGTGGGGTCAGCCCCAGCATTTT.

The V and J genes are TRBV20-1 and TRBJ2-3; D perhaps matches TRBD1 (6 bases). The CDR3 consists of 15 residues. The germline V and J ends were trimmed by 0 bases and 1 base, with 11 bases remaining between them. Germline-derived CDR1 and CDR2 are DFQATT and SNEGSKA (reference sequence). Here the CDR3 DNA reads TGCAGTGCTAGAGATGAGGGGGAACGCACAGATACGCAGTATTTT. Protein product: CSARDEGERTDTQYF.

This clonotype was detected only a few times. This rearrangement joins TRBV6-1 to TRBJ1-1; D unclear. The CDR3 is 15 residues long. CDR1 is MNHNS, CDR2 SASEGT, per germline. The ends were cut back, 7 bases at V and 1 base at J, with 16 bases in the middle. CDR3 DNA sequence: TGTGCCAGCACCAAGACTAGGACGGCGAACACTGAAGCTTTCTTT. It specifies CASTKTRTANTEAFF.